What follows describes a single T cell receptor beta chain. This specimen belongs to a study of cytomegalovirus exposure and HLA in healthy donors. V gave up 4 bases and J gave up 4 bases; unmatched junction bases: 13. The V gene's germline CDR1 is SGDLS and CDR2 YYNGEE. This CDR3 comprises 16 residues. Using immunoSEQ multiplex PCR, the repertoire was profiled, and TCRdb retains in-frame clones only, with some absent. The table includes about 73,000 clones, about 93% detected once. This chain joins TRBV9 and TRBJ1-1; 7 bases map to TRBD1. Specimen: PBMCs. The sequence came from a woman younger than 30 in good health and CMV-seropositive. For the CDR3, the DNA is TGTGCCAGCAGCCCCCGACAGGGATCTCTGGGCACTGAAGCTTTCTTT. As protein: CASSPRQGSLGTEAFF.